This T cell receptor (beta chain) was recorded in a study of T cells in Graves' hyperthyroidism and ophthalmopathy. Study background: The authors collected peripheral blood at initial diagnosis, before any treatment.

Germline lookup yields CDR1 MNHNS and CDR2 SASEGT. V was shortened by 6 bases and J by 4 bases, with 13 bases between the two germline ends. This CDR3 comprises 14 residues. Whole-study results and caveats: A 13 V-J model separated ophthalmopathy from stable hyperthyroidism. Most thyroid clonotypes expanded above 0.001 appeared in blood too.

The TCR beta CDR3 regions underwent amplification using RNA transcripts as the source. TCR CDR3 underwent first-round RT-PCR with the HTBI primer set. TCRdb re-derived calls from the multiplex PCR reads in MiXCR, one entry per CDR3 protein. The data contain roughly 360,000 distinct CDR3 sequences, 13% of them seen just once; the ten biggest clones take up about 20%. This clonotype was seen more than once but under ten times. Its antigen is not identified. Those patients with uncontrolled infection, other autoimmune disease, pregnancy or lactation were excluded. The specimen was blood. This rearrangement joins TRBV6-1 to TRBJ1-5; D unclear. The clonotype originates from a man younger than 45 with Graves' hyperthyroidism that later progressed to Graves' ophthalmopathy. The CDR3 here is CASRADAKNQPQHF. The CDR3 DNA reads TGTGCCAGCAGGGCAGATGCCAAGAATCAGCCCCAGCATTTT.